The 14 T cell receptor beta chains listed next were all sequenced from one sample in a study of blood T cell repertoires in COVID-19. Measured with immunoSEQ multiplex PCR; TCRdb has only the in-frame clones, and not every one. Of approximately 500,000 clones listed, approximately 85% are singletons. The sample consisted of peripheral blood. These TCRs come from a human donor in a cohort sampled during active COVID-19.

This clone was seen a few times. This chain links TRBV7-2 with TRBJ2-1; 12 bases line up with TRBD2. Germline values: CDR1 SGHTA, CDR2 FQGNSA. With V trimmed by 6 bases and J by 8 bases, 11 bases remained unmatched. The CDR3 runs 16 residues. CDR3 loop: CASRSRLAGEYDEQFF. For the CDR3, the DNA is TGTGCCAGCAGATCTAGACTAGCGGGAGAATACGATGAGCAGTTCTTC.

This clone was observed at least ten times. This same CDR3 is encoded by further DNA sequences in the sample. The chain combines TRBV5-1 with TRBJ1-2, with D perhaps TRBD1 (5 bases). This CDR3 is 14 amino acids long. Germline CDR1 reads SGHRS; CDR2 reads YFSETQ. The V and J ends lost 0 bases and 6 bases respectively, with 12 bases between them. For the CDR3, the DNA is TGCGCCAGCAGCTTGGGTCCGGGGGAGGATGGCTACACCTTC. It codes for CASSLGPGEDGYTF. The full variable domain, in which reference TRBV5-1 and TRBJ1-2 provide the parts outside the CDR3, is KAGVTQTPRYLIKTRGQQVTLSCSPISGHRSVSWYQQTPGQGLQFLFEYFSETQRNKGNFPGRFSGRQFSNSRSEMNVSTLELGDSALYLCASSLGPGEDGYTFGSGTRLTVV.

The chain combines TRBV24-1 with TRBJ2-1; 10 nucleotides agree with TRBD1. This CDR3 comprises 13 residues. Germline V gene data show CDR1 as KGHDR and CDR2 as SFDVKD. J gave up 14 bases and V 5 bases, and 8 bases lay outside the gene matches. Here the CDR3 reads CATSAEWDRGKFF. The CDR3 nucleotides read TGTGCCACCAGTGCTGAATGGGACAGGGGAAAGTTCTTC.

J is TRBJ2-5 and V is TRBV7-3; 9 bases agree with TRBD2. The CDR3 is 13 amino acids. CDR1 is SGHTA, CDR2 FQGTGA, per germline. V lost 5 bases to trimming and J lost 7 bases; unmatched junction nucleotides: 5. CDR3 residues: CASSDLAGLTQYF. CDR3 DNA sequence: TGTGCCAGCAGCGACCTAGCGGGATTGACCCAGTACTTC.

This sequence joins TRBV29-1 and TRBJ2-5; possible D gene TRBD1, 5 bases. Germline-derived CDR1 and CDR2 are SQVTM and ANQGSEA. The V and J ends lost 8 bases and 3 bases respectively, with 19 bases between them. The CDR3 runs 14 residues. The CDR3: CSTTQGQTKETQYF. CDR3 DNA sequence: TGCAGCACAACTCAAGGACAAACCAAAGAGACCCAGTACTTC.

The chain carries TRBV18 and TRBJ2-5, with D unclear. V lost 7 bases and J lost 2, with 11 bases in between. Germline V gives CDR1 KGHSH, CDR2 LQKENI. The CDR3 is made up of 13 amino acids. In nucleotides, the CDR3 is TGTGCCAGCTTGAGGTCAGATCAAGAGACCCAGTACTTC. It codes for CASLRSDQETQYF.

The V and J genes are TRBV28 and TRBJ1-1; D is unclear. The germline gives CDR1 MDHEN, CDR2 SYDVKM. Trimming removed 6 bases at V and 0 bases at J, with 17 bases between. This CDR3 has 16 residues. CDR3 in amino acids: CASSLTEGPVNTEAFF. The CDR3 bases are TGTGCCAGCAGCTTAACCGAGGGCCCTGTGAACACTGAAGCTTTCTTT. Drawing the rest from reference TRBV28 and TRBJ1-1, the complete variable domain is DVKVTQSSRYLVKRTGEKVFLECVQDMDHENMFWYRQDPGLGLRLIYFSYDVKMKEKGDIPEGYSVSREKKERFSLILESASTNQTSMYLCASSLTEGPVNTEAFFGQGTRLTVV.

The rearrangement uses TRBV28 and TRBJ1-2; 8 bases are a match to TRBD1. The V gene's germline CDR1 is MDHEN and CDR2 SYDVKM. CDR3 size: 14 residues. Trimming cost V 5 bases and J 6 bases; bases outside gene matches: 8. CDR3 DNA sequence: TGTGCCAGCAGTCCCACATCGACAGGGGATGGCTACACCTTC. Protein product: CASSPTSTGDGYTF.

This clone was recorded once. The CDR3 loop is CASSPRALNTEAFF. The CDR3 DNA reads TGTGCCAGTAGTCCCAGGGCGTTGAACACTGAAGCTTTCTTT. The chain employs TRBV19 and TRBJ1-1; the D gene is possibly TRBD1 (5 bases). Looked up from germline, CDR1 is LNHDA and CDR2 is SQIVND (reference sequence). The CDR3 has 14 residues. V lost 5 bases, J lost 0 bases, and 10 bases lay in between.

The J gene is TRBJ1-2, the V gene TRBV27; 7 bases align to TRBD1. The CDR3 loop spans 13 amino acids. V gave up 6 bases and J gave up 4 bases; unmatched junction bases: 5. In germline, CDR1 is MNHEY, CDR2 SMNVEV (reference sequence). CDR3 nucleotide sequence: TGTGCCAGCAGGACAGGGCTTGGCTATGGCTACACCTTC. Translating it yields CASRTGLGYGYTF.

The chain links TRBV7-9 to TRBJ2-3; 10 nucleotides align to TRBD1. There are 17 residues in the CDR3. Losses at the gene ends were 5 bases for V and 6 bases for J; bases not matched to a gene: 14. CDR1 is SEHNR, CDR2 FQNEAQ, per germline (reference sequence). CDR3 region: CASSRWSGTGDGDTQYF. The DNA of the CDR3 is TGTGCCAGCAGCCGATGGAGCGGGACAGGGGACGGGGATACGCAGTATTTT.

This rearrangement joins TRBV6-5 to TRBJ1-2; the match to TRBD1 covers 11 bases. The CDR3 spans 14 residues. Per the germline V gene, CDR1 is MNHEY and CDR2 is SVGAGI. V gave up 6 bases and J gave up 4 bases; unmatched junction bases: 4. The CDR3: CASRSGTGGYGYTF. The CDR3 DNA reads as TGTGCCAGCAGATCCGGGACAGGGGGCTATGGCTACACCTTC.

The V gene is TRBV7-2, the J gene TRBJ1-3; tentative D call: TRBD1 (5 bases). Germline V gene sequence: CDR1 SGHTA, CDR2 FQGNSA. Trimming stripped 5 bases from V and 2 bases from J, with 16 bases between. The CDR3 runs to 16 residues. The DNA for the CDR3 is TGTGCCAGCAGCCCGCTGAAAAAGGGGCCTGGAAACACCATATATTTT. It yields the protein CASSPLKKGPGNTIYF. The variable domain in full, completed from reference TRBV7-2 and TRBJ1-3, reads GAGVSQSPSNKVTEKGKDVELRCDPISGHTALYWYRQSLGQGLEFLIYFQGNSAPDKSGLPSDRFSAERTGGSVSTLTIQRTQQEDSAVYLCASSPLKKGPGNTIYFGEGSWLTVV.

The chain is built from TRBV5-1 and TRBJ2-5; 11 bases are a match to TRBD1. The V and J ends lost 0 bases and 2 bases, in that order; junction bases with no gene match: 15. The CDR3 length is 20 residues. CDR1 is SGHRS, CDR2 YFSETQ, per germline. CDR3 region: CASSLEGHWTGGPRQETQYF. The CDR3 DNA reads TGCGCCAGCAGCTTGGAGGGTCATTGGACAGGGGGCCCCCGACAAGAGACCCAGTACTTC.